Below, 17 T cell receptor beta chains from the same sample are listed, as sequenced in a study of Tregs in tolerant kidney transplant recipients (dated by TCRdb to between 2018 and 2021). Library preparation employed the immunoSEQ multiplex PCR assay. TCRdb took this table from immuneACCESS and kept in-frame rearrangements with V and J called. Such tables lack part of the clones; where checked against another copy, unresolved V genes explain under half of the gap, and the rest is unexplained. This sample gives about 78,000 clones in total; around 93% of them show up just once. The ten largest clonotypes hold approximately 0.35% of the sample. Explained via the paper, the time point label denotes: blood sample drawn before combined kidney and bone marrow transplant. The material was Tregs from blood, obtained before the transplant. The receptors shown here come from a human donor who received a combined kidney and bone marrow transplant.

The J gene is TRBJ2-5, the V gene TRBV7-9; TRBD2 aligns across 14 bases. V was clipped by 5 bases and J by 2 bases; unmatched bases: 4. This CDR3 comprises 16 residues. Germline values: CDR1 SEHNR, CDR2 FQNEAQ (reference sequence). In nucleotides, the CDR3 is TGTGCCAGCAGCGGGACTAGCGGGAGCGGGCAAGAGACCCAGTACTTC. This translates into CASSGTSGSGQETQYF.

The gene calls are TRBV19 and TRBJ1-2; 11 bases are a match to TRBD1. J lost 13 bases, V lost 4 bases, and 5 bases had no gene match. The CDR3 length is 12 residues. From germline, CDR1 is LNHDA and CDR2 SQIVND (reference sequence). CDR3 nucleotide sequence: TGTGCCAGTAGTACGGGACAGGGGGTTATCACCTTC. Amino acids: CASSTGQGVITF.

V usage is TRBV28 and J usage is TRBJ2-5, with D perhaps matching TRBD1 or TRBD2 (7 bases each). This CDR3 is 15 amino acids long. V gave up 8 bases and J gave up 4 bases, with 20 bases separating them. Germline CDR1 and CDR2: MDHEN and SYDVKM. CDR3 coding DNA: TGTGCCAGCCTTAGGGGAGGGGGCATGGGAGAGACCCAGTACTTC. It codes for CASLRGGGMGETQYF.

The chain carries TRBV30 and TRBJ2-2; 9 bases match TRBD1. The CDR3 consists of 15 residues. CDR1 is GTSNPN and CDR2 is SVGIG in the germline V gene (reference sequence). V trimming: 5 bases; J trimming: 5 bases; junction bases outside the gene matches: 9. CDR3 bases: TGTGCCTGGGAAGGGGGACAGGGAAGAACCGGGGAGCTGTTTTTT. Translating it yields CAWEGGQGRTGELFF.

The V call is TRBV7-3, the J call TRBJ2-1; 15 bases map to TRBD2. The CDR3 is 18 amino acids. Germline values: CDR1 SGHTA, CDR2 FQGTGA. The trim removed 4 bases at V and 9 bases at J, leaving 13 bases unmatched. The CDR3 protein is CASSSHRTSGRGAGEQFF. The CDR3 DNA reads TGTGCCAGCAGCTCCCACCGGACTAGCGGGAGGGGAGCGGGTGAGCAGTTCTTC. Drawing the rest from reference TRBV7-3 and TRBJ2-1, the complete variable domain is GAGVSQTPSNKVTEKGKYVELRCDPISGHTALYWYRQSLGQGPEFLIYFQGTGAADDSGLPNDRFFAVRPEGSVSTLKIQRTERGDSAVYLCASSSHRTSGRGAGEQFFGPGTRLTVL.

This chain's CDR3 is CASSHQYNEQFF. The CDR3 nucleotides read TGTGCCAGCAGCCACCAGTACAATGAGCAGTTCTTC. The chain joins TRBV7-3 to TRBJ2-1; D is uncertain. This CDR3 region has 12 residues. The germline CDR1 and CDR2 sequences are SGHTA and FQGTGA. Between the trimmed V and J ends, which lost 5 bases and 4 bases, there was a span of 6 bases.

This clone was seen only once. J is TRBJ2-5 and V is TRBV6-5; D remains ambiguous. Germline V gene lookup returns CDR1 MNHEY and CDR2 SVGAGI. This CDR3 region has 13 residues. Trimming removed 5 bases at V and 5 bases at J, with 12 bases between. CDR3 nucleotide sequence: TGTGCCAGCAGTGGAACGGGCGGTGAGACCCAGTACTTC. It translates to CASSGTGGETQYF.

This clone was seen just once. The V and J genes are TRBV11-2 and TRBJ1-5; unclear D gene. The germline CDR1 and CDR2 sequences are SGHAT and FQNNGV. The V and J ends lost 3 bases and 1 base respectively, with 4 bases between them. The CDR3 has 13 amino acids. As DNA, the CDR3 is TGTGCCAGCAGCTTGAACAGCAATCAGCCCCAGCATTTT. Residues: CASSLNSNQPQHF.

The V gene is TRBV7-2, the J gene TRBJ2-7; TRBD2 aligns across 8 bases. This CDR3 has 18 amino acids. V dropped 1 base and J dropped 2; count of bases not matched to a gene: 13. CDR1 is SGHTA, CDR2 FQGNSA, per germline. The CDR3 loop reads CASSLERGLAGDTYEQYF. As DNA, the CDR3 is TGTGCCAGCAGCTTAGAGCGGGGGCTAGCGGGTGATACCTACGAGCAGTACTTC.

The chain has TRBV30 and TRBJ2-2; D remains unclear. Germline V CDR1 and CDR2: GTSNPN, SVGIG (reference sequence). This CDR3 comprises 13 residues. Trimming stripped 2 bases from V and 6 bases from J, with 10 bases between. CDR3 nucleotide sequence: TGTGCCTGGAGTTTGGTGGTTTCCGGGGAGCTGTTTTTT. Translation: CAWSLVVSGELFF.

In its sample, this clone was seen once. The chain uses TRBV5-1 and TRBJ2-5; TRBD1 aligns across 9 bases. Germline loops: CDR1 SGHRS, CDR2 YFSETQ. Trimming cost V 4 bases and J 5 bases; bases outside gene matches: 6. CDR3 length equals 14 residues. The CDR3 DNA reads TGCGCCAGCAGCGTTACAGGGGGCGGTGAGACCCAGTACTTC. Encoded protein: CASSVTGGGETQYF.

The sample holds a few counts of this clone. The chain links TRBV5-8 to TRBJ2-7; 7 bases map to TRBD1. The CDR3 covers 15 residues. V dropped 2 bases and J dropped 2; count of bases not matched to a gene: 7. CDR1 is SGHTS and CDR2 is YDEGEE in the germline V gene. The CDR3 spells CASSLGWDRTYEQYF. The CDR3 bases are TGTGCCAGCAGCTTAGGTTGGGACAGAACCTACGAGCAGTACTTC.

This rearrangement joins TRBV28 to TRBJ2-3, with D maybe TRBD2 (6 bases). Trimming shortened V by 10 bases and J by 5 bases, and 7 bases separated the two germline ends. The germline gives CDR1 MDHEN, CDR2 SYDVKM. This CDR3 has 10 residues. In DNA form, the CDR3 reads TGTGCCACCGGGGGAGATACGCAGTATTTT. This gives the protein CATGGDTQYF.

CDR3 sequence reads: CASSPGQPSSSGNTIYF. In DNA form, the CDR3 reads TGTGCCAGCTCACCTGGACAGCCCTCCAGCTCTGGAAACACCATATATTTT. The chain uses TRBV18 and TRBJ1-3; TRBD1 might be the D (6 bases). V shed 3 bases and J shed 0 bases, with 15 bases lying between them. The CDR3 sequence is 17 residues long. Germline CDR1 and CDR2: KGHSH and LQKENI.

V is TRBV19 and J is TRBJ2-3; D is undetermined. This CDR3 comprises 17 residues. V lost 6 bases, J lost 4 bases, and 23 bases lay in between. The germline CDR1 and CDR2 sequences are LNHDA and SQIVND (reference sequence). The CDR3 sequence: CASSLAKIIAFPDTQYF. CDR3 nucleotide sequence: TGTGCCAGTAGCCTCGCTAAAATCATCGCCTTCCCAGATACGCAGTATTTT.

This clone was observed once. The chain couples TRBV13 to TRBJ1-3; weak D call: TRBD1 (5 bases). The CDR3 is 16 residues long. In germline, CDR1 is PRHDT, CDR2 FYEKMQ (reference sequence). V shed 6 bases and J shed 4 bases, with 19 bases lying between them. CDR3 loop: CASSQTPQGWGNTIYF. In DNA form, the CDR3 reads TGTGCCAGCAGTCAAACCCCCCAGGGTTGGGGAAACACCATATATTTT.

V gene TRBV5-6 combines with J gene TRBJ2-2; D call uncertain. Trimming took off 0 bases at V and 0 bases at J, with 9 bases between the two ends. Germline assignment: CDR1 SGHDT and CDR2 YYEEEE. CDR3 length equals 16 residues. The CDR3 is CASSLGQNSNTGELFF. CDR3 coding DNA: TGTGCCAGCAGCTTGGGTCAGAACTCGAACACCGGGGAGCTGTTTTTT.